The subject of this entry is one TCR beta chain. After removal of 5 bases from V and 4 bases from J, the junction contained 9 bases not matched to a gene. Germline V gene lookup returns CDR1 MNHEY and CDR2 SVGEGT. The CDR3 runs to 15 residues. This specimen comes from a study of blood T cell repertoires in COVID-19. Study at large: Collection of acute and convalescent COVID-19 samples took place in the United States, Italy and Spain.

Seattle participants joined during active infection and were tracked over time. The protocol was immunoSEQ multiplex PCR, while the TCRdb copy is restricted to in-frame clones and leaves out a portion. The data show around 470,000 clones, roughly 89% seen once. The receptor was isolated from a young man with COVID-19, enrolled during active disease. The specimen sequenced was peripheral blood. The V and J genes are TRBV6-2 or TRBV6-3 and TRBJ2-3; 7 positions agree with TRBD1. In DNA, the CDR3 is TGTGCCAGCAGTCTTACAGGGGACGGGGCAGATACGCAGTATTTT. Translating it yields CASSLTGDGADTQYF.